This TCR beta chain came from a study of cytomegalovirus exposure and HLA in healthy donors. PCR involved 60 Vbeta and 13 Jbeta primers. Method: immunoSEQ multiplex PCR; TCRdb's copy keeps in-frame clones and lacks some. The data contain roughly 130,000 clones, approximately 80% of them seen just once; the ten biggest clones take up roughly 2%. Concerning this clone itself: Its antigen is undetermined.

The junction had 6 bases not matched to a gene; V was cut back by 5 bases and J by 1 base. Per germline, CDR1 MGHRA and CDR2 YSYEKL. The CDR3 is 15 amino acids. Study findings and constraints: Among TCR sequences, most were rare, though some public TCRs appeared in many donors. Exclusion as indistinguishable affected some V segments, including TRBV6-2 and TRBV6-3. Versus the approximately 700-donor mean, an Asian-associated ancestry cluster reportedly showed fewer N-insertions in a later analysis.

V usage is TRBV4-1 and J usage is TRBJ1-1; 8 nucleotides agree with TRBD1. The origin of this receptor is a man between 18 and 35 years old in good health and CMV-seronegative. Specimen: PBMCs. The CDR3 bases are TGCGCCAGCAGCGTCAGGGGGCGAGAGAACACTGAAGCTTTCTTT. This encodes CASSVRGRENTEAFF.